This is a list of T cell receptor beta chains from one sample in a study of long-term antiretroviral therapy in people with HIV. Only in-frame clones appear in the TCRdb table, and some are missing; sequencing was by immunoSEQ multiplex PCR. The sample consists of 16,000 or so clones, 85% to 95% of them appearing once. Source: unsorted PBMCs, taken less than 12 years after starting antiretroviral therapy. The source of these receptors is a man aged 25-45 years with HIV. CDR3s include the opening cysteine and the closing phenylalanine or tryptophan. Each record gives: D gene, clone size, V gene, J gene, CDR3 protein, CDR3 DNA. A D gene is named only where the DNA matches it firmly. Size tells how often a clone was seen (once, few, many) or the class of an expanded clone, and some rows leave it out.

>-|-|TRBV28|TRBJ1-2
CASSSLQGHYGYTF
TGTGCCAGCAGTTCCCTACAGGGACACTATGGCTACACCTTC
>-|-|TRBV9|TRBJ2-1
CASSVEKGVQFF
TGTGCCAGCAGCGTCGAGAAAGGGGTGCAGTTCTTC
>TRBD1|once|TRBV28|TRBJ1-5
CASRYVARGRNQPQHF
TGTGCCAGCAGGTACGTGGCCAGGGGGCGCAATCAGCCCCAGCATTTT
>-|-|TRBV28|TRBJ1-2
CASSGGPVANYGYTF
TGTGCCAGCAGTGGGGGACCGGTAGCTAACTATGGCTACACCTTC
>-|-|TRBV7-9|TRBJ2-2
CGCPGSTGELFF
TGTGGATGCCCGGGAAGCACCGGGGAGCTGTTTTTT
>TRBD1|-|TRBV15|TRBJ2-3
CATSRKISGTGADTQYF
TGTGCCACCAGCAGAAAAATCTCCGGGACAGGGGCAGATACGCAGTATTTT
>-|-|TRBV2|TRBJ1-6
CASQPDRLRANSPLHF
TGTGCCAGCCAACCCGATAGATTACGGGCTAATTCACCCCTCCACTTT
>-|-|TRBV2|TRBJ1-2
CASRDHNYGYTF
TGTGCCAGCAGGGACCATAACTATGGCTACACCTTC
>TRBD1|-|TRBV7-9|TRBJ2-3
CASSLPRDSAPSTDTQYF
TGTGCCAGCAGCTTACCCCGGGACAGCGCTCCGAGCACAGATACGCAGTATTTT
>-|few|TRBV7-8|TRBJ2-2
CASSYQTGSGELFF
TGTGCCAGCAGCTACCAGACAGGATCCGGGGAGCTGTTTTTT
>TRBD1|-|TRBV5-4|TRBJ2-1
CASSPTGDSYNEQFF
TGTGCCAGCAGCCCGACAGGGGACTCCTACAATGAGCAGTTCTTC
>TRBD2|-|TRBV5-1|TRBJ2-1
CASSLVASGGPRNEQFF
TGCGCCAGCAGCTTGGTGGCTAGCGGGGGCCCTCGGAATGAGCAGTTCTTC
>TRBD1|-|TRBV15|TRBJ2-1
CATSRAPTGSGNEQFF
TGTGCCACCAGCAGAGCCCCGACAGGGTCGGGCAATGAGCAGTTCTTC
>TRBD1|-|TRBV6-1|TRBJ1-3
CASSLTGVGNTIYF
TGTGCCAGCAGTCTTACAGGGGTTGGAAACACCATATATTTT
>-|-|TRBV27|TRBJ1-1
CASSLRRSGAQLEAFF
TGTGCCAGCAGTTTACGCCGTTCAGGGGCACAACTTGAAGCTTTCTTT
>-|-|TRBV5-5|TRBJ1-5
CASSSDGYSNQPQHF
TGTGCCAGCAGCTCGGACGGATATAGCAATCAGCCCCAGCATTTT
>TRBD2|-|TRBV5-4|TRBJ2-7
CASSPGGELSYEQYF
TGTGCCAGCAGCCCTGGGGGGGAGTTGTCTTACGAGCAGTACTTC
>-|-|TRBV11-1|TRBJ1-1
CASSQQVNTEAFF
TGTGCCAGCAGCCAACAGGTGAACACTGAAGCTTTCTTT
>TRBD2|-|TRBV14|TRBJ2-2
CASSLGGSDGELFF
TGTGCCAGCAGCCTCGGGGGGTCGGACGGGGAGCTGTTTTTT
>-|-|TRBV6-5|TRBJ1-1
CASSYVHSTLEAFF
TGTGCCAGCAGTTATGTCCATTCGACCTTAGAAGCTTTCTTT
>-|-|TRBV28|TRBJ1-2
CASRPPKGYGYTF
TGTGCCAGCAGGCCCCCGAAGGGCTATGGCTACACCTTC
>-|-|TRBV7-6|TRBJ2-3
CASSGENFGGGVEDTQYF
TGTGCCAGCAGCGGGGAAAATTTTGGAGGGGGCGTTGAAGATACGCAGTATTTT
>-|once|TRBV5-1|TRBJ2-1
CASSLGLATYNEQFF
TGCGCCAGCAGCTTGGGTTTAGCGACCTACAATGAGCAGTTCTTC
>TRBD1|-|TRBV18|TRBJ2-2
CATIGTAGPGELFF
TGTGCCACCATCGGGACAGCAGGTCCCGGGGAGCTGTTTTTT
>-|-|TRBV10-2|TRBJ1-1
CASSGQLNTEAFF
TGCGCCAGCAGTGGACAGTTGAACACTGAAGCTTTCTTT
>-|-|TRBV6-6|TRBJ1-5
CASSSHYPNSNQPQHF
TGTGCCAGCAGTTCGCATTACCCTAATAGCAATCAGCCCCAGCATTTT
>TRBD1|-|TRBV5-4|TRBJ1-4
CASSDPDRGRDEKLFF
TGTGCCAGCAGCGACCCTGACAGGGGGCGGGATGAAAAACTGTTTTTT
>TRBD1|-|TRBV2|TRBJ1-4
CASRPGQLNEKLFF
TGTGCCAGCCGGCCGGGACAGCTCAATGAAAAACTGTTTTTT
>-|-|TRBV5-4|TRBJ1-3
CASSFMGGGNTIYF
TGTGCCAGCAGCTTCATGGGGGGTGGAAACACCATATATTTT
>TRBD2|-|TRBV6-5|TRBJ2-3
CASSYESGEQYF
TGTGCCAGCAGTTACGAAAGCGGGGAGCAGTATTTT
>-|-|TRBV10-2|TRBJ1-2
CASSPVGYGYTF
TGCGCCAGCAGCCCGGTGGGCTATGGCTACACCTTC
>-|-|TRBV6-5|TRBJ1-2
CASSPTPGGYTF
TGTGCCAGCAGTCCAACTCCGGGTGGCTACACCTTC
>TRBD1|-|TRBV28|TRBJ1-2
CASSLARWGTGGHGYTF
TGTGCCAGCAGTTTAGCAAGATGGGGCACAGGGGGCCATGGCTACACCTTC
>-|-|TRBV11-3|TRBJ2-1
CASSDRMYNEQFF
TGTGCCAGCAGCGACCGGATGTACAATGAGCAGTTCTTC